Each of the 5 T cell receptor beta chains below was sequenced from the same sample in a study of early stage breast cancer tumors listed by TCRdb under 2017. Libraries came from the immunoSEQ multiplex PCR assay. The source is immuneACCESS, and TCRdb retained only in-frame sequences with V and J called. Part of the clones is not carried over; for the studies checked, unresolved V genes explain less than half of this, and the remainder is unexplained. This sample comprises over 25,000 clones, 75% to 85% of them detected only once. The ten largest account for roughly 13% of the sample. The sample was blood. The receptors were sampled from a person in their sixties or seventies with breast cancer.

The chain links TRBV19 to TRBJ2-1; TRBD2 agrees at 7 bases. The CDR3 runs to 13 residues. Germline V gene sequence: CDR1 LNHDA, CDR2 SQIVND (reference sequence). V shed 5 bases and J 8 bases; nucleotides not matched to a gene: 6. The CDR3 sequence is CASSGGSRYEQFF. In nucleotides, the CDR3 is TGTGCCAGTAGTGGCGGGAGTAGGTATGAGCAGTTCTTC.

The rearrangement links TRBV30 to TRBJ2-7; D is perhaps TRBD1 (6 bases). V lost 3 bases to trimming and J lost 1 base, with 7 bases between them. Per germline, CDR1 GTSNPN and CDR2 SVGIG (reference sequence). This CDR3 spans 12 amino acids. Written as DNA, the CDR3 is TGTGCCTGGAGGAGGGGGTCCTACGAGCAGTACTTC. Its translation is CAWRRGSYEQYF.

This chain connects TRBV15 to TRBJ1-4; no clear D. V was shortened by 4 bases and J by 1 base, with 10 bases between the two germline ends. The CDR3 runs to 15 residues. Looked up from germline, CDR1 is LNHNV and CDR2 is YYDKDF (reference sequence). This chain's CDR3 is CATSNSGLTNEKLFF. The CDR3 DNA is TGTGCCACCAGCAACTCCGGGTTAACTAATGAAAAACTGTTTTTT.

The chain combines TRBV5-8 with TRBJ1-1, with D unresolved. Trimming took 4 bases from V and 2 from J, leaving 15 bases between them. The germline V gene encodes CDR1 SGHTS and CDR2 YDEGEE. This CDR3 is 15 amino acids long. DNA for the CDR3: TGTGCCAGCAGCCCGTTCGTGGAGTTAAACACTGAAGCTTTCTTT. Protein sequence: CASSPFVELNTEAFF.

This chain connects TRBV11-2 to TRBJ1-2; TRBD1 might be the D (6 bases). V lost 5 bases and J 10 bases, leaving 14 bases between the germline ends. This CDR3 is built from 12 residues. Germline-derived CDR1 and CDR2 are SGHAT and FQNNGV. The CDR3 loop reads CASSPRQVAYTF. CDR3 nucleotide sequence: TGTGCCAGCAGCCCGAGACAGGTTGCCTACACCTTC.